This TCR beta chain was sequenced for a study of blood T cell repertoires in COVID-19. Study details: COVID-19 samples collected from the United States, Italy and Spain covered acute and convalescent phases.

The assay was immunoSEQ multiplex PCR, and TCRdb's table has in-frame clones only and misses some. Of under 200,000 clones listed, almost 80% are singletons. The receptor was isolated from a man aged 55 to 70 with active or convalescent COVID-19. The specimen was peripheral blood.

The CDR3 is CASSFDGSTSYNEQFF. CDR3 bases: TGCGCCAGCAGCTTCGACGGGAGTACCTCCTACAATGAGCAGTTCTTC. This chain links TRBV5-1 with TRBJ2-1, with D perhaps matching TRBD2 (6 bases). Germline assignment: CDR1 SGHRS and CDR2 YFSETQ. V was clipped by 2 bases and J by 0 bases, with 12 bases between them. The CDR3 consists of 16 residues.